Included here is one T cell receptor beta chain sequence, with context. Profiling relied on immunoSEQ multiplex PCR, and the TCRdb table lists in-frame clones only, not all of them. The table records about 480,000 clones, almost 80% of them present only once. The CDR3 is 15 amino acids. The V gene's germline CDR1 is SQVTM and CDR2 ANQGSEA. With 6 bases clipped from V and 4 bases from J, the junction kept 11 bases outside the gene matches. This entry comes from a study of shared clonotypes between healthy human individuals. This chain uses TRBV29-1 with TRBJ2-7; 11 nucleotides align to TRBD1. Sequencing was carried out using PBMCs. The receptor's source is a middle-aged woman in good health. Some clones in this sample may be carry-over from other donors' samples. As DNA, the CDR3 is TGCAGCGTCGTCTCCGGACAGGGGGCCATATACGAGCAGTACTTC. This codes for CSVVSGQGAIYEQYF.